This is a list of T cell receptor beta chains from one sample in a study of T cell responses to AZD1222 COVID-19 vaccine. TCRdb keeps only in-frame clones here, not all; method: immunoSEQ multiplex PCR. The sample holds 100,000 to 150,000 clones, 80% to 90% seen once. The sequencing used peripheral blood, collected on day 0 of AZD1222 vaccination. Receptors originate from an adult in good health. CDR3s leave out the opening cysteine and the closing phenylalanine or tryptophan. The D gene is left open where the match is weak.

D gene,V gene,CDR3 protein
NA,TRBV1,TSSQLLAGGRVTDTQY
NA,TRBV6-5,ASDDGYEQY
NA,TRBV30,AWKGDAQLF
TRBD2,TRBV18,ASSPTSGRSNEQF
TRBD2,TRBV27,ASRLAGAVTGELF
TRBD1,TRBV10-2,ASSSDRPDQPQH
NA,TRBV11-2,ASSPSSYNYGYT
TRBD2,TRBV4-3,ASSPAGVSTDTQY
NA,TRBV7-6,ASSPRGAGANVLT
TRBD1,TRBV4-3,ASSQGGGTGSYSPLH
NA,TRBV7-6,ASSLNTLATNEKLF
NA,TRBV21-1,ASSKAPLGKGRSNQPQH
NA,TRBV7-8,ASSLVPGPYNEQF
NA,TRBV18,ASSPGTPYEQY
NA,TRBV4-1,ASSLISEREAF
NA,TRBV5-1,ASRQKPPAIDQPQH
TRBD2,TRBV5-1,ASSLETFSGVMEQY
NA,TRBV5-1,ASSLGFGGANVLT
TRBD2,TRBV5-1,ASRPSGYNEQF
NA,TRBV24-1,ATSEASGTRSETQY
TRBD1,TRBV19,ASSIGQGGEQF
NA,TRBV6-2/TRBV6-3,ASSYGGRGGIINEQY
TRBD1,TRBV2,ASSRSARGQGPATNEKLF
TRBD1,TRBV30,ASNQERGHSGYT
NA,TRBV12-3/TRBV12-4,ASSLGTITEAF
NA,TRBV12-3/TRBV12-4,ASSPHYEQY
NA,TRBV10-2,ASSGAQGIRTEAF
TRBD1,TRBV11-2,ASSLQTGDSGNTIY